Shown below are 28 T cell receptor beta chains from a single sample sequenced in a study of T cells in Graves' hyperthyroidism and ophthalmopathy. Amplification yielded TCR beta CDR3 regions, with RNA transcripts as the source. In the first-round RT-PCR of the TCR CDR3, the HTBI primer set was used. Via MiXCR, TCRdb re-called the multiplex PCR reads, giving one row per CDR3 protein. This table holds some 500,000 distinct CDR3 sequences, approximately 25% found once. Input material: blood. The receptors originated from a woman in her thirties with Graves' ophthalmopathy.

This clonotype was detected many times. The rearrangement links TRBV9 to TRBJ1-2, with TRBD1 identical over 8 bases. The V and J ends lost 4 bases and 7 bases, in that order; junction bases with no gene match: 9. Germline CDR1 is SGDLS and CDR2 is YYNGEE. The CDR3 contains 14 residues. Written as DNA, the CDR3 is TGTGCCAGCAGCCGCGGACAGGGACATGCTGGCTACACCTTC. The encoded protein is CASSRGQGHAGYTF.

This clonotype was observed a handful of times. The chain uses TRBV5-4 and TRBJ1-6; D not resolved. The V end was cut by 1 base, the J end by 1 base, with 12 bases between. Looked up from germline, CDR1 is SGHNT and CDR2 is YYREEE (reference sequence). The CDR3 runs to 17 residues. This CDR3 is CASSLSGGQSYNSPLHF. The CDR3 DNA sequence: TGTGCCAGCAGCTTGTCAGGAGGGCAGTCCTATAATTCACCCCTCCACTTT.

In this sample, this clonotype turned up many times. The rearrangement uses TRBV6-5 and TRBJ2-7; 9 positions match TRBD1. The germline V gene encodes CDR1 MNHEY and CDR2 SVGAGI. This CDR3 spans 14 amino acids. With 4 bases clipped from V and 6 bases from J, the junction kept 7 bases outside the gene matches. In nucleotides, the CDR3 is TGTGCCAGCAGTTTAGGGACAGGGCGCGGCGAGCAGTACTTC. Protein product: CASSLGTGRGEQYF.

This clonotype showed up many times. This chain uses TRBV29-1 with TRBJ2-5; D unresolved. V lost 4 bases to trimming and J lost 1 base, with 4 bases between them. The V gene's germline CDR1 is SQVTM and CDR2 ANQGSEA. The CDR3 contains 11 residues. CDR3 sequence (DNA): TGCAGCGTTGGCAGCCAAGAGACCCAGTACTTC. Translated, it gives CSVGSQETQYF.

This chain uses TRBV11-1 with TRBJ2-7, with 9 bases matching TRBD1. Germline loops: CDR1 SGHAT, CDR2 FQDESV (reference sequence). The CDR3 covers 16 residues. V gave up 4 bases and J gave up 3 bases; unmatched junction bases: 10. Here the CDR3 DNA reads TGTGCCAGCAGCTCGACAGGGGGGCGTTCGGTCTACGAGCAGTACTTC. This translates into CASSSTGGRSVYEQYF.

The chain recombines TRBV20-1 with TRBJ1-5; 7 bases are a match to TRBD1. The germline gives CDR1 DFQATT, CDR2 SNEGSKA (reference sequence). Trimming took 4 bases from V and 1 from J; bases not matched to a gene: 7. The CDR3 runs 15 residues. CDR3 coding DNA: TGCAGTGCTACGAGAGGGGGCGGGAGCAATCAGCCCCAGCATTTT. Amino acid sequence: CSATRGGGSNQPQHF.

The table lists this clonotype with many counts. This rearrangement joins TRBV7-2 to TRBJ2-2, with D hard to call. The length of the CDR3 is 15 residues. Trimming removed 3 bases at V and 0 bases at J, with 8 bases between. The germline CDR1 and CDR2 sequences are SGHTA and FQGNSA. CDR3 sequence reads: CASSLSVSNTGELFF. The DNA for the CDR3 is TGTGCCAGCAGCTTGAGCGTATCGAACACCGGGGAGCTGTTTTTT.

V is TRBV27 and J is TRBJ1-1, with D possibly TRBD1 on 5 matching bases. Looked up from germline, CDR1 is MNHEY and CDR2 is SMNVEV (reference sequence). CDR3 length: 17 residues. The V end was cut by 6 bases, the J end by 0 bases, with 20 bases between. CDR3 nucleotides: TGTGCCAGCAGCACCGGGACGGGCGGTTTTATGAACACTGAAGCTTTCTTT. It translates to CASSTGTGGFMNTEAFF.

V and J are TRBV12-3 or TRBV12-4 and TRBJ1-2, with 9 nucleotides matching TRBD1. V was pared by 7 bases and J by 8 bases, with 17 bases of the junction left unmatched. The CDR3 is 16 amino acids. The CDR3 DNA reads TGTGCCAGCACCGCCGGGACAGGGTTTATGCGGACCGGCTACACCTTC. This sequence encodes CASTAGTGFMRTGYTF.

The table lists this clonotype with many counts. This sequence joins TRBV12-3 or TRBV12-4 and TRBJ1-2; TRBD1 might be the D (5 bases). The CDR3 has 12 residues. Trimming stripped 3 bases from V and 8 bases from J, with 10 bases between. Here the CDR3 DNA reads TGTGCCAGCAGTTTTGGGGCCGGGGGCTACACCTTC. Amino acids: CASSFGAGGYTF.

This clonotype was recorded a few times. V and J are TRBV6-2 or TRBV6-3 and TRBJ2-2; 12 positions agree with TRBD2. The V and J ends lost 5 bases and 3 bases, in that order; junction bases with no gene match: 7. Germline CDR1 is MNHEY and CDR2 is SVGEGT. CDR3 size: 17 residues. In nucleotides, the CDR3 is TGTGCCAGCAGTCGACTAGCGGGAGAACTATACACCGGGGAGCTGTTTTTT. It is translated as CASSRLAGELYTGELFF.

The V gene is TRBV3-1, the J gene TRBJ1-5, with D possibly TRBD1 on 6 matching bases. Trimming removed 3 bases at V and 2 bases at J, with 11 bases between. The CDR3 is 15 amino acids. The V gene's germline CDR1 is LGHDT and CDR2 YNNKEL (reference sequence). For the CDR3, the DNA is TGTGCCAGCAGCCACGCAGGGGCGGGCAATCAGCCCCAGCATTTT. This gives the protein CASSHAGAGNQPQHF.

The chain has TRBV5-1 and TRBJ2-7; 7 bases are a match to TRBD1. Trimming cost V 6 bases and J 2 bases; bases outside gene matches: 11. This CDR3 is 15 amino acids long. Germline loops: CDR1 SGHRS, CDR2 YFSETQ. The CDR3 DNA reads TGCGCCAGCAAACCTAGACAGGGTGGGACCTACGAGCAGTACTTC. This translates into CASKPRQGGTYEQYF.

In this sample, this clonotype turned up many times. V and J are TRBV27 and TRBJ2-5; D is unclear. V lost 6 bases, J lost 1 base, and 12 bases lay in between. CDR3 length: 14 residues. Germline-derived CDR1 and CDR2 are MNHEY and SMNVEV (reference sequence). The CDR3 coding sequence is TGTGCCAGCAGACAAACCCTAGGCCAAGAGACCCAGTACTTC. Its protein product is CASRQTLGQETQYF.

The CDR3 DNA reads as TGTGCCAGCAGCGCACAATCGGGTATCAATGAGCAGTTCTTC. Translating gives CASSAQSGINEQFF. V is TRBV7-2 and J is TRBJ2-1; D gene uncertain. V was pared by 5 bases and J by 6 bases, with 14 bases between. CDR3 length equals 14 residues. Germline CDR1 is SGHTA and CDR2 is FQGNSA.

The table lists this clonotype with a few counts. This chain connects TRBV7-9 to TRBJ2-5; 9 bases match TRBD2. Germline V lookup: CDR1 SEHNR, CDR2 FQNEAQ (reference sequence). This CDR3 is built from 16 residues. Trimming cost V 6 bases and J 5 bases; bases outside gene matches: 13. The CDR3 sequence: CASSFIAGVGRETQYF. The CDR3 DNA sequence: TGTGCCAGCAGTTTCATAGCGGGGGTAGGTCGGGAGACCCAGTACTTC.

The gene calls are TRBV7-2 and TRBJ2-7; 7 bases map to TRBD2. The trim removed 5 bases at V and 2 bases at J, leaving 6 bases unmatched. Germline CDR1 and CDR2: SGHTA and FQGNSA. This CDR3 is built from 14 residues. CDR3 loop: CASSIWDYAYEQYF. The CDR3 DNA reads as TGTGCCAGCAGCATCTGGGACTACGCCTACGAGCAGTACTTC.

This clonotype has just a few counts. The junction shows a germline mismatch at one end, possibly a read error. This sequence joins TRBV27 and TRBJ2-5, with 7 bases lining up with TRBD1. Germline assignment: CDR1 MNHEY and CDR2 SMNVEV (reference sequence). There are 14 residues in the CDR3. The CDR3 sequence is CASSLDRDQETKYF. The CDR3 coding sequence is TGTGCCAGCAGTTTAGACAGGGATCAAGAGACCAAGTACTTC.

This clonotype was found a few times. The rearrangement links TRBV6-2 or TRBV6-3 to TRBJ2-5; D remains unclear. The CDR3 has 10 residues. CDR1 is MNHEY, CDR2 SVGEGT, per germline. V was clipped by 8 bases and J by 5 bases, with 6 bases between them. The CDR3 reads CASWRETQYF. DNA for the CDR3: TGTGCCAGCTGGCGGGAGACCCAGTACTTC.

This clonotype was picked up a small number of times. The chain recombines TRBV4-2 with TRBJ2-7; 8 bases are a match to TRBD2. V was pared by 4 bases and J by 4 bases, with 9 bases of the junction left unmatched. The CDR3 length is 15 residues. CDR1 and CDR2 (germline): LGHNA, YNFKEQ. CDR3 DNA sequence: TGTGCCAGCAGCCGCGATAGCGGGGAATTGTACGAGCAGTACTTC. It yields the protein CASSRDSGELYEQYF.

This clonotype was found many times. The gene calls are TRBV6-1 and TRBJ1-1; possible D gene TRBD1, 5 bases. This CDR3 has 14 amino acids. V dropped 6 bases and J dropped 1 base, with 12 bases sitting between them. CDR1 is MNHNS and CDR2 is SASEGT in the germline V gene. CDR3 region: CASSRTSRNTEAFF. Written as DNA, the CDR3 is TGTGCCAGCAGCCGGACATCCCGGAACACTGAAGCTTTCTTT.

The table lists this clonotype with a few counts. The chain joins TRBV6-4 to TRBJ1-1, with TRBD1 matching over 7 bases. Germline lookup yields CDR1 MRHNA and CDR2 SNTAGT. This CDR3 is built from 14 residues. The junction had 2 bases not matched to a gene; V was cut back by 2 bases and J by 2 bases. CDR3 DNA sequence: TGTGCCAGCAGTGACGGGACAGAAAACACTGAAGCTTTCTTT. Translated: CASSDGTENTEAFF.

Ten or more counts support this clonotype. The chain carries TRBV20-1 and TRBJ2-5; 7 bases map to TRBD1. This CDR3 comprises 15 residues. Per germline, CDR1 DFQATT and CDR2 SNEGSKA (reference sequence). Trimming at V came to 0 bases and at J to 5 bases, leaving 9 bases not matched to a gene. The CDR3 reads CSARDLGRGPETQYF. CDR3 DNA sequence: TGCAGTGCTAGAGATCTCGGAAGGGGGCCGGAGACCCAGTACTTC.

With regard to this clonotype: This may be a read error, as it is one base from a much larger clone. The chain uses TRBV10-1 and TRBJ2-7; D is ambiguous. Germline V CDR1 and CDR2: WNHNN, SYGVQD (reference sequence). The CDR3 loop spans 10 amino acids. The ends were cut back, 7 bases at V and 8 bases at J, with 9 bases in the middle. Here the CDR3 DNA reads TGCGCCAGCATTCGACCCAAGCAGTACTTC. Encoded protein: CASIRPKQYF.

V and J are TRBV6-2 or TRBV6-3 and TRBJ2-7, with a possible D match to TRBD2 (6 bases). The CDR3 length is 17 residues. Trimming removed 0 bases at V and 0 bases at J, with 15 bases between. Germline V lookup: CDR1 MNHEY, CDR2 SVGEGT. The CDR3 here is CASSYSPGSGSSYEQYF. The CDR3 DNA sequence: TGTGCCAGCAGTTACTCACCTGGTAGCGGTAGCTCCTACGAGCAGTACTTC.

This clonotype appeared many times. The V and J genes are TRBV14 and TRBJ2-7, with 8 bases fitting TRBD2. Germline V CDR1 and CDR2: SGHDN, FVKESK. With V trimmed by 3 bases and J by 1 base, 8 bases remained unmatched. The CDR3 totals 16 residues. As DNA, the CDR3 is TGTGCCAGCAGCCAGCTCGGGGGGGCTGGATCCTACGAGCAGTACTTC. This sequence encodes CASSQLGGAGSYEQYF.

V and J are TRBV11-2 and TRBJ1-1; TRBD1 matches 8 bases. Germline V gives CDR1 SGHAT, CDR2 FQNNGV. The V and J ends lost 4 bases and 6 bases, in that order; junction bases with no gene match: 10. The CDR3 has 15 residues. The CDR3 DNA reads TGTGCCAGCAGCTCCCCAAACAGGGGGTTGGCTGAAGCTTTCTTT. It yields the protein CASSSPNRGLAEAFF.

This clonotype was detected only a few times. The J gene is TRBJ2-5, the V gene TRBV11-2; possible D gene TRBD2, 5 bases. CDR1 SGHAT and CDR2 FQNNGV come from the germline V gene. V lost 0 bases and J 5 bases, leaving 16 bases between the germline ends. The CDR3 contains 16 residues. The CDR3: CASSLERVGLGETQYF. The CDR3 DNA sequence: TGTGCCAGCAGCTTAGAGAGGGTGGGCCTCGGGGAGACCCAGTACTTC. Using reference TRBV11-2 and TRBJ2-5 for the parts outside the CDR3, the full variable domain is EAGVAQSPRYKIIEKRQSVAFWCNPISGHATLYWYQQILGQGPKLLIQFQNNGVVDDSQLPKDRFSAERLKGVDSTLKIQPAKLEDSAVYLCASSLERVGLGETQYFGPGTRLLVL.